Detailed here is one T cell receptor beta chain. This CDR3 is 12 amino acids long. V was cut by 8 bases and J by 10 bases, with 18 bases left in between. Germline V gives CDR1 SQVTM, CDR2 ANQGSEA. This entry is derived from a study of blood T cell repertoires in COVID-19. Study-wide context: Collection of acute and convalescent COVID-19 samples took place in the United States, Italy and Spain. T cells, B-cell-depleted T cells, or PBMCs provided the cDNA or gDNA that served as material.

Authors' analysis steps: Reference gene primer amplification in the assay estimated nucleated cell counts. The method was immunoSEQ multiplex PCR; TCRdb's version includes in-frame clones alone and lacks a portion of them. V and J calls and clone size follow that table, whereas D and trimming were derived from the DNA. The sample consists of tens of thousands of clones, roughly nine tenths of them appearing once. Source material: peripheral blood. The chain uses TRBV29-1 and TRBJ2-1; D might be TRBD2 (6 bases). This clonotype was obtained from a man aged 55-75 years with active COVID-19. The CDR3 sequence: CSCVRESWEQFF. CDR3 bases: TGCAGCTGCGTGCGGGAATCGTGGGAGCAGTTCTTC.